These 21 T cell receptor beta chains came from one sample sequenced in a study of blood T cells in healthy people across ages. A second PCR of roughly 7 to 11 cycles used a sample-barcoded 5' primer and a J-beta primer mix. Via MiXCR, TCRdb re-called the 5' RACE reads, giving one row per CDR3 protein. The sample consists of 1.5 million to 2 million distinct CDR3 sequences, roughly 30% of them appearing once. The sample consisted of blood. The receptor source for this set is a woman under 40 in good health.

This chain joins TRBV27 and TRBJ2-1, with TRBD2 matching 8 bases. The germline gives CDR1 MNHEY, CDR2 SMNVEV (reference sequence). With V trimmed by 0 bases and J by 3 bases, 10 bases remained unmatched. The CDR3 is 18 amino acids. CDR3 bases: TGTGCCAGCAGTTTATCTCCAGCGGGGGTCTCACACTACAATGAGCAGTTCTTC. This gives the protein CASSLSPAGVSHYNEQFF.

As for this clonotype: An end of the junction does not agree with germline; a read error may underlie this. The chain uses TRBV7-9 and TRBJ2-5; 7 bases line up with TRBD1. Germline CDR1 is SEHNR and CDR2 is FQNEAQ (reference sequence). The CDR3 runs 13 residues. CDR3 DNA: TGTGTCAGCAGCCGGGACAGTCAAGAGACCCAGTACTTC. Translated: CVSSRDSQETQYF.

This clonotype was found many times. The chain links TRBV6-2 or TRBV6-3 to TRBJ2-1; 7 bases fit TRBD2. After removal of 0 bases from V and 9 bases from J, the junction contained 2 bases not matched to a gene. The CDR3 loop spans 13 amino acids. Germline CDR1 and CDR2: MNHEY and SVGEGT. CDR3 coding DNA: TGTGCCAGCAGTTACTCGGGAGGGAGTGAGCAGTTCTTC. Translated, it gives CASSYSGGSEQFF.

The chain is built from TRBV20-1 and TRBJ2-7; TRBD2 agrees at 15 bases. The CDR3 length is 15 residues. V lost 3 bases, J lost 6 bases, and 6 bases stayed unmatched. CDR1 and CDR2 from the germline V gene are DFQATT and SNEGSKA (reference sequence). The CDR3 loop reads CSASGLAGGNGEQYF. The DNA for the CDR3 is TGCAGTGCTAGCGGACTAGCGGGAGGGAACGGCGAGCAGTACTTC.

The genes are TRBV20-1 and TRBJ2-1; the match to TRBD2 covers 9 bases. Germline V lookup: CDR1 DFQATT, CDR2 SNEGSKA (reference sequence). V shed 4 bases, J shed 6 bases, and the junction held 10 bases outside the gene matches. This CDR3 spans 15 amino acids. The CDR3 DNA follows: TGCAGTGCTAACCCGGGGACTAGCCACTCCAATGAGCAGTTCTTC. Protein: CSANPGTSHSNEQFF.

The J gene is TRBJ1-1, the V gene TRBV3-1; tentatively, D is TRBD1 (6 bases). Germline CDR1 and CDR2: LGHDT and YNNKEL (reference sequence). The CDR3 length is 15 residues. Deletions cut 4 bases from V and 3 bases from J, with 15 bases between. CDR3 protein: CASSPWTEGDTEAFF. CDR3 in DNA: TGTGCCAGCAGCCCTTGGACAGAAGGGGACACTGAAGCTTTCTTT.

This clonotype showed up just a few times. The V and J genes are TRBV5-1 and TRBJ1-1, with no clear D. The CDR3 extends over 14 amino acids. Trimming removed 4 bases at V and 5 bases at J, with 15 bases between. Looked up from germline, CDR1 is SGHRS and CDR2 is YFSETQ. CDR3 sequence (DNA): TGCGCCAGCAGCGGAGGGTCAGCCAAGACTGAAGCTTTCTTT. Its translation is CASSGGSAKTEAFF.

The V gene is TRBV27, the J gene TRBJ2-2; a possible D gene is TRBD2 (6 bases). Germline CDR1 reads MNHEY; CDR2 reads SMNVEV (reference sequence). V was trimmed by 6 bases and J by 5 bases, leaving 19 bases between them. This CDR3 is 16 amino acids long. CDR3 sequence: CASRPGPSSVTGELFF. CDR3 nucleotides: TGTGCCAGCAGACCAGGACCTTCTAGCGTAACCGGGGAGCTGTTTTTT.

CDR3 DNA sequence: TGTGCCAGCAGCTTAGCAGGGGGCACGTATGGCTACACCTTC. It specifies CASSLAGGTYGYTF. The genes are TRBV7-9 and TRBJ1-2; 7 bases align to TRBD1. The CDR3 extends over 14 amino acids. With 0 bases clipped from V and 5 bases from J, the junction kept 3 bases outside the gene matches. Germline V gene lookup returns CDR1 SEHNR and CDR2 FQNEAQ (reference sequence). The whole variable domain, filled in from reference TRBV7-9 and TRBJ1-2, reads DTGVSQNPRHKITKRGQNVTFRCDPISEHNRLYWYRQTLGQGPEFLTYFQNEAQLEKSRLLSDRFSAERPKGSFSTLEIQRTEQGDSAMYLCASSLAGGTYGYTFGSGTRLTVV.

The rearrangement uses TRBV4-1 and TRBJ2-3; TRBD2 matches 8 bases. J lost 2 bases, V lost 3 bases, and 13 bases had no gene match. CDR1 MGHRA and CDR2 YSYEKL come from the germline V gene. CDR3 size: 18 residues. CDR3 bases: TGCGCCAGCAGCCAGGGCCCACCTTTGCGGGGGGTCACAGATACGCAGTATTTT. Its translation: CASSQGPPLRGVTDTQYF.

The chain recombines TRBV4-2 with TRBJ2-1; tentative D call: TRBD2 (6 bases). Germline-derived CDR1 and CDR2 are LGHNA and YNFKEQ. The length of the CDR3 is 18 residues. Between the trimmed V and J ends, which lost 2 bases and 5 bases, there was a span of 22 bases. DNA of the CDR3: TGTGCCAGCAGCCAACCCTCCTGGTTGACTAGGTTCGACAATGAGCAGTTCTTC. Translation gives CASSQPSWLTRFDNEQFF.

This clonotype was detected only a few times. This rearrangement joins TRBV4-1 to TRBJ2-1, with 7 bases matching TRBD2. Germline assignment: CDR1 MGHRA and CDR2 YSYEKL. The CDR3 totals 16 residues. The V gene end was trimmed by 0 bases and the J gene end by 0 bases; junction bases not matched to a gene: 2. Here the CDR3 reads CASSQDGDYSYNEQFF. The DNA of the CDR3 is TGCGCCAGCAGCCAAGATGGGGACTACTCCTACAATGAGCAGTTCTTC.

This clonotype was counted only a few times. The genes are TRBV20-1 and TRBJ2-3; 8 bases line up with TRBD2. The CDR3 has 13 amino acids. The trim removed 6 bases at V and 3 bases at J, leaving 5 bases unmatched. CDR1 and CDR2 (germline): DFQATT, SNEGSKA (reference sequence). The CDR3 is CSALAGKTDTQYF. The DNA for the CDR3 is TGCAGTGCCCTAGCGGGCAAAACAGATACGCAGTATTTT.

This chain joins TRBV15 and TRBJ2-7, with a possible D match to TRBD1 (6 bases). The V gene lost 1 base and the J gene lost 4 bases, with 14 bases spanning the gap. The CDR3 consists of 15 residues. Germline values: CDR1 LNHNV, CDR2 YYDKDF (reference sequence). The chain's CDR3 is CATSRGKGVLYEQYF. The DNA of the CDR3 is TGTGCCACCAGCAGAGGGAAGGGGGTTTTGTACGAGCAGTACTTC.

This chain links TRBV6-1 with TRBJ2-5, with D possibly called TRBD1 or TRBD2 (5 bases each). CDR3 length: 16 residues. The germline V gene encodes CDR1 MNHNS and CDR2 SASEGT. Trimming cost V 0 bases and J 5 bases, with 16 bases left between them. The CDR3 is CASSEALDAWGETQYF. In DNA, the CDR3 is TGTGCCAGCAGTGAAGCGTTGGATGCCTGGGGGGAGACCCAGTACTTC.

This clonotype showed up many times. V is TRBV7-9 and J is TRBJ2-1; D is ambiguous. This CDR3 has 16 residues. V lost 5 bases and J 5 bases, leaving 19 bases between the germline ends. The germline CDR1 and CDR2 sequences are SEHNR and FQNEAQ (reference sequence). CDR3 sequence reads: CASSPRPSGQNNEQFF. Written as DNA, the CDR3 is TGTGCCAGCAGCCCACGCCCGTCCGGGCAAAACAATGAGCAGTTCTTC. The variable domain in full, completed from reference TRBV7-9 and TRBJ2-1, reads DTGVSQNPRHKITKRGQNVTFRCDPISEHNRLYWYRQTLGQGPEFLTYFQNEAQLEKSRLLSDRFSAERPKGSFSTLEIQRTEQGDSAMYLCASSPRPSGQNNEQFFGPGTRLTVL.

V is TRBV29-1 and J is TRBJ2-1; 12 positions match TRBD2. The junction had 5 bases not matched to a gene; V was cut back by 5 bases and J by 6 bases. This CDR3 region has 14 residues. CDR1 is SQVTM, CDR2 ANQGSEA, per germline. CDR3 loop: CSVWGLAGGNEQFF. CDR3 DNA: TGCAGCGTTTGGGGACTAGCGGGCGGCAATGAGCAGTTCTTC.

CDR3 region: CASGGQGKGSGANVLTF. DNA for the CDR3: TGTGCCAGCGGCGGACAGGGCAAAGGCTCTGGGGCCAACGTCCTGACTTTC. The V call is TRBV6-1, the J call TRBJ2-6; 8 positions agree with TRBD1. V shed 8 bases, J shed 0 bases, and the junction held 9 bases outside the gene matches. The germline CDR1 and CDR2 sequences are MNHNS and SASEGT. The CDR3 runs 17 residues.

This clonotype showed up just a few times. Compared with germline, one end of the junction differs, possibly owing to a read error. This chain joins TRBV20-1 and TRBJ2-3; TRBD1 aligns across 7 bases. The CDR3 runs to 15 residues. Per the germline V gene, CDR1 is DFQATT and CDR2 is SNEGSKA (reference sequence). Here the CDR3 reads CSALPGQSPTDTRYF. The CDR3, as DNA: TGCAGTGCTTTACCGGGACAGAGTCCCACAGATACGCGGTATTTT.

Regarding this clonotype: An end of the junction differs from the germline gene, which may be a read error. The rearrangement uses TRBV20-1 and TRBJ2-5; perhaps TRBD1 as D (5 bases). The germline gives CDR1 DFQATT, CDR2 SNEGSKA (reference sequence). The CDR3 has 13 residues. CDR3 sequence: CGAGRVLEETQYF. In nucleotides, the CDR3 is TGTGGCGCTGGCAGGGTCCTGGAAGAGACCCAGTACTTC.

This clonotype turned up a few times. The V and J genes are TRBV29-1 and TRBJ1-1, with D perhaps matching TRBD1 (6 bases). The CDR3 sequence is 13 residues long. V dropped 4 bases and J dropped 1 base, with 10 bases sitting between them. Germline CDR1 SQVTM, CDR2 ANQGSEA. The DNA of the CDR3 is TGCAGCGTTGGACAGGACTCGAACACTGAAGCTTTCTTT. The encoded protein is CSVGQDSNTEAFF.